Below are 29 T cell receptor beta chains sequenced from a single sample in a study of blood T cell repertoires in COVID-19. TCRdb's copy holds only in-frame clones and misses some; the assay was immunoSEQ multiplex PCR. This repertoire shows just over 250,000 clones, approximately 91% found once; its top ten account for approximately 2.5%. The specimen was peripheral blood. These receptors all stem from a person aged 18 to 35 with COVID-19, enrolled during active disease.

The rearrangement links TRBV10-3 to TRBJ2-3; 9 bases are shared with TRBD1. V gave up 6 bases and J gave up 2 bases; unmatched junction bases: 9. CDR3 length: 16 residues. Germline-derived CDR1 and CDR2 are ENHRY and SYGVKD. CDR3 nucleotides: TGTGCCATCAGCGCAAAGGGACAGGGCTCCACAGATACGCAGTATTTT. It yields the protein CAISAKGQGSTDTQYF.

The genes are TRBV19 and TRBJ1-6, with unresolved D. V shed 8 bases and J shed 6 bases, with 8 bases lying between them. CDR1 LNHDA and CDR2 SQIVND come from the germline V gene (reference sequence). This CDR3 is built from 12 residues. This chain's CDR3 is CASRVGNSPLHF. CDR3 DNA sequence: TGTGCCAGTCGGGTCGGTAATTCACCCCTCCACTTT.

J is TRBJ2-1 and V is TRBV24-1; 9 positions agree with TRBD2. Germline V gives CDR1 KGHDR, CDR2 SFDVKD. The CDR3 sequence is 15 residues long. V lost 5 bases to trimming and J lost 0 bases; unmatched junction nucleotides: 1. CDR3 sequence (DNA): TGTGCCACCAGTGGCGGGGGGGGCTCCTACAATGAGCAGTTCTTC. This gives the protein CATSGGGGSYNEQFF.

This chain connects TRBV7-2 to TRBJ1-3; D is uncertain. V lost 4 bases and J 0 bases, leaving 16 bases between the germline ends. The CDR3 has 17 amino acids. Germline lookup yields CDR1 SGHTA and CDR2 FQGNSA. CDR3 loop: CASSSSVLRLSGNTIYF. The CDR3 bases are TGTGCCAGCAGCTCAAGCGTCCTACGGCTCTCTGGAAACACCATATATTTT.

The chain combines TRBV6-5 with TRBJ2-2; D unclear. The germline CDR1 and CDR2 sequences are MNHEY and SVGAGI. Trimming took off 7 bases at V and 4 bases at J, with 13 bases between the two ends. The CDR3 extends over 14 amino acids. CDR3 nucleotide sequence: TGTGCCAGCACCTCGCGACTCTTCACCGGGGAGCTGTTTTTT. This translates into CASTSRLFTGELFF.

The V and J genes are TRBV10-3 and TRBJ1-1; TRBD1 might be the D (5 bases). This CDR3 contains 13 residues. V was cut by 11 bases and J by 2 bases, with 15 bases left in between. The V gene's germline CDR1 is ENHRY and CDR2 SYGVKD. Here the CDR3 reads CAFRGEANTEAFF. The CDR3 DNA follows: TGTGCCTTCCGGGGGGAGGCCAACACTGAAGCTTTCTTT.

The chain uses TRBV27 and TRBJ2-1; perhaps TRBD2 as D (6 bases). CDR1 MNHEY and CDR2 SMNVEV come from the germline V gene (reference sequence). The CDR3 length is 17 residues. V lost 3 bases and J lost 5, with 20 bases in between. CDR3 amino acids: CASSFSITGLRNNEQFF. CDR3 bases: TGTGCCAGCAGTTTTTCCATCACGGGACTCCGGAACAATGAGCAGTTCTTC.

V is TRBV20-1 and J is TRBJ2-3; a weak D match, TRBD2 (6 bases). V was clipped by 6 bases and J by 8 bases, with 12 bases between them. The CDR3 is 11 residues long. CDR1 is DFQATT, CDR2 SNEGSKA, per germline (reference sequence). Here the CDR3 DNA reads TGCAGTGCCGAAGCGGGCCCTACGCAGTATTTT. Translating it yields CSAEAGPTQYF.

The chain joins TRBV3-1 (or the pseudogene TRBV3-2) to TRBJ1-1; D remains unclear. The germline CDR1 and CDR2 sequences are LGHDT and YNNKEL (reference sequence). The CDR3 is made up of 13 amino acids. The V end lost 0 bases, the J end lost 3 bases, and 5 bases lay between the germline ends. CDR3 DNA sequence: TGTGCCAGCAGCCAAGATGTATACACTGAAGCTTTCTTT. Translation gives CASSQDVYTEAFF.

The chain recombines TRBV9 with TRBJ2-1; 8 positions agree with TRBD2. The CDR3 is 15 amino acids. Germline V gene sequence: CDR1 SGDLS, CDR2 YYNGEE. The trim removed 5 bases at V and 7 bases at J, leaving 11 bases unmatched. The CDR3 is CASSLTSGTGNEQFF. The DNA of the CDR3 is TGTGCCAGCAGTCTAACTAGCGGCACAGGGAATGAGCAGTTCTTC.

Here the CDR3 reads CASSIGGGRGTDTQYF. DNA of the CDR3: TGTGCCAGCAGTATAGGAGGAGGGAGGGGCACAGATACGCAGTATTTT. The V call is TRBV28, the J call TRBJ2-3; 7 bases are a match to TRBD2. Germline CDR1 MDHEN, CDR2 SYDVKM. Losses at the gene ends were 5 bases for V and 1 base for J; bases not matched to a gene: 9. This CDR3 has 16 amino acids.

V and J are TRBV3-1 (or the pseudogene TRBV3-2) and TRBJ1-5, with D possibly being TRBD1 (5 bases). This CDR3 spans 17 amino acids. CDR1 is LGHDT, CDR2 YNNKEL, per germline (reference sequence). V gave up 0 bases and J gave up 9 bases, with 21 bases separating them. CDR3 loop: CASSQDTGGVWVGPQHF. The CDR3 coding sequence is TGTGCCAGCAGCCAAGATACGGGGGGAGTCTGGGTAGGGCCCCAGCATTTT.

The J gene is TRBJ2-1, the V gene TRBV5-1, with D tentatively TRBD1 (5 bases). The CDR3 covers 18 residues. V dropped 2 bases and J dropped 4 bases, with 22 bases sitting between them. The germline CDR1 and CDR2 sequences are SGHRS and YFSETQ. CDR3 DNA sequence: TGCGCCAGCAGCTTTTTGGGCCGGGTTGGTAGGGGATACAATGAGCAGTTCTTC. It yields the protein CASSFLGRVGRGYNEQFF.

This rearrangement joins TRBV7-6 to TRBJ1-6, with 9 bases lining up with TRBD1. CDR3 length: 16 amino acids. The V gene's germline CDR1 is SGHVS and CDR2 FNYEAQ. With 1 base clipped from V and 9 bases from J, the junction kept 7 bases outside the gene matches. CDR3: CASSLEGRQGGSPLHF. The CDR3 bases are TGTGCCAGCAGCTTAGAGGGGCGACAGGGGGGTTCACCCCTCCACTTT.

This chain joins TRBV28 and TRBJ1-5, with D possibly being TRBD1 (5 bases). The germline gives CDR1 MDHEN, CDR2 SYDVKM. The CDR3 totals 16 residues. Between the trimmed V and J ends, which lost 1 base and 0 bases, there was a span of 10 bases. CDR3 DNA sequence: TGTGCCAGCAGTTTATATCGACAGAATAGCAATCAGCCCCAGCATTTT. It specifies CASSLYRQNSNQPQHF.

This rearrangement joins TRBV5-1 to TRBJ2-1, with a weak D call TRBD2 (5 bases). Germline V CDR1 and CDR2: SGHRS, YFSETQ. The CDR3 consists of 12 residues. The germline V and J ends were trimmed by 4 bases and 7 bases, with 9 bases remaining between them. This chain's CDR3 is CASSSTRNEQFF. DNA for the CDR3: TGCGCCAGCAGCAGCACTAGGAATGAGCAGTTCTTC.

This rearrangement joins TRBV29-1 to TRBJ1-2, with D possibly TRBD1 on 6 matching bases. The CDR3 is 15 residues long. The germline V gene has CDR1 SQVTM and CDR2 ANQGSEA. Trimming left V 0 bases short and J 3 bases short, with 14 bases between. The CDR3 loop is CSVEDLSRGHYGYTF. The CDR3 DNA sequence: TGCAGCGTTGAAGATCTGTCCAGGGGCCACTATGGCTACACCTTC.

This chain joins TRBV15 and TRBJ2-3; TRBD1 agrees at 7 bases. Looked up from germline, CDR1 is LNHNV and CDR2 is YYDKDF (reference sequence). The CDR3 spans 15 residues. With 5 bases clipped from V and 3 bases from J, the junction kept 8 bases outside the gene matches. The DNA for the CDR3 is TGTGCCACCAGCGTCCGACAGGGATGGACAGATACGCAGTATTTT. Translating it yields CATSVRQGWTDTQYF. The complete variable domain, with remaining parts taken from reference TRBV15 and TRBJ2-3, reads DAMVIQNPRYQVTQFGKPVTLSCSQTLNHNVMYWYQQKSSQAPKLLFHYYDKDFNNEADTPDNFQSRRPNTSFCFLDIRSPGLGDTAMYLCATSVRQGWTDTQYFGPGTRLTVL.

The rearrangement uses TRBV10-3 and TRBJ1-1; 9 positions match TRBD1. This CDR3 is 19 amino acids long. J gave up 3 bases and V 2 bases, and 16 bases lay outside the gene matches. Germline CDR1 ENHRY, CDR2 SYGVKD. CDR3 in amino acids: CAISEPRDRVSGRDTEAFF. The CDR3 nucleotides read TGTGCCATCAGTGAGCCCCGGGACAGGGTATCGGGACGGGACACTGAAGCTTTCTTT.

The chain carries TRBV7-8 and TRBJ2-3, with D possibly matching TRBD2 (5 bases). V was cut by 3 bases and J by 6 bases, with 16 bases left in between. The CDR3 covers 15 residues. The germline V gene has CDR1 SGHVS and CDR2 FQNEAQ. CDR3: CASSFLPPGTDTQYF. For the CDR3, the DNA is TGTGCCAGCAGCTTCCTTCCTCCGGGAACCGATACGCAGTATTTT. Together with reference TRBV7-8 and TRBJ2-3, the CDR3 gives the full variable domain: GAGVSQSPRYKVAKRGQDVALRCDPISGHVSLFWYQQALGQGPEFLTYFQNEAQLDKSGLPSDRFFAERPEGSVSTLKIQRTQQEDSAVYLCASSFLPPGTDTQYFGPGTRLTVL.

The chain has TRBV5-1 and TRBJ1-1; D perhaps matches TRBD1 (5 bases). The V gene lost 0 bases and the J gene lost 1 base, with 13 bases spanning the gap. Germline-derived CDR1 and CDR2 are SGHRS and YFSETQ. The CDR3 is 16 residues long. CDR3: CASSLAGAGGNTEAFF. Here the CDR3 DNA reads TGCGCCAGCAGCTTGGCCGGGGCGGGGGGGAACACTGAAGCTTTCTTT.

The chain is built from TRBV7-2 and TRBJ2-7; 8 bases line up with TRBD2. Germline lookup yields CDR1 SGHTA and CDR2 FQGNSA. V lost 5 bases and J lost 0; bases outside the gene matches: 3. The CDR3 consists of 14 residues. CDR3 DNA: TGTGCCAGCAGCCATAGCGGGGTCTCCTACGAGCAGTACTTC. Translating gives CASSHSGVSYEQYF.

This clone was observed a single time. The chain is built from TRBV5-5 and TRBJ1-4; 10 nucleotides align to TRBD1. Germline trimming cut 4 bases from V and 7 bases from J; bases unmatched to any gene: 10. Germline V CDR1 and CDR2: SGHKS, YYEKEE (reference sequence). This CDR3 is built from 16 residues. The CDR3 nucleotides are TGTGCCAGCAGCCGGGACAGGGGCCCGATACGTGAAAAACTGTTTTTT. Its protein product is CASSRDRGPIREKLFF.

V gene TRBV4-1 combines with J gene TRBJ1-5; D unclear. V dropped 2 bases and J dropped 5 bases, with 10 bases sitting between them. CDR1 MGHRA and CDR2 YSYEKL come from the germline V gene. The CDR3 is 14 amino acids. The CDR3 coding sequence is TGCGCCAGCAGCCAAACTCCATCGGATCAGCCCCAGCATTTT. Translating it yields CASSQTPSDQPQHF.

This chain links TRBV29-1 with TRBJ1-1; the match to TRBD1 covers 10 bases. V shed 7 bases and J 0 bases; nucleotides not matched to a gene: 11. This CDR3 has 16 residues. Germline V gene sequence: CDR1 SQVTM, CDR2 ANQGSEA. DNA of the CDR3: TGCAGCGCCCGTAAGACAGGGGGCTTGATGAACACTGAAGCTTTCTTT. Its protein product is CSARKTGGLMNTEAFF.

J is TRBJ2-7 and V is TRBV4-1; 8 nucleotides line up with TRBD2. The germline V gene has CDR1 MGHRA and CDR2 YSYEKL. With V trimmed by 4 bases and J by 4 bases, 9 bases remained unmatched. This CDR3 is built from 15 residues. The CDR3 DNA follows: TGCGCCAGCAGCCTTCGGGCGGGAGGCCCATACGAGCAGTACTTC. It encodes CASSLRAGGPYEQYF.

The chain joins TRBV6-5 to TRBJ1-1; perhaps TRBD1 as D (6 bases). Germline CDR1 and CDR2: MNHEY and SVGAGI. There are 14 residues in the CDR3. V shed 5 bases and J shed 2 bases, with 12 bases lying between them. CDR3 in DNA: TGTGCCAGCAGTCGACAGGAACCAAACACTGAAGCTTTCTTT. Protein: CASSRQEPNTEAFF.

This clone has just one count. The chain has TRBV4-2 and TRBJ1-1; no clear D gene. V lost 0 bases to trimming and J lost 4 bases, with 9 bases between them. From germline, CDR1 is LGHNA and CDR2 YNFKEQ. This CDR3 comprises 14 residues. CDR3 residues: CASSQDRWATEAFF. CDR3 nucleotides: TGTGCCAGCAGCCAAGATCGATGGGCCACTGAAGCTTTCTTT.

The rearrangement uses TRBV6-5 and TRBJ2-1, with TRBD2 as a possible D gene (5 bases). The germline V and J ends were trimmed by 0 bases and 9 bases, with 12 bases remaining between them. The CDR3 contains 14 residues. Germline CDR1 is MNHEY and CDR2 is SVGAGI. The CDR3: CASSYSGGLFEQFF. The CDR3 DNA reads TGTGCCAGCAGTTACTCTGGCGGACTTTTTGAGCAGTTCTTC.